What follows are 9 T cell receptor beta chains derived from one specimen sequenced in a study of shared clonotypes between healthy human individuals. Some clones are missing from TCRdb's copy, which holds only in-frame ones; the method was immunoSEQ multiplex PCR. The sample has some 2,000,000 clones, less than 95% seen once; the top ten hold 1% to 1.3%. CD45RO-negative CD8 cells positively selected for CCR7 made up the naive population, which excluded terminally differentiated effector memory CD45RA+ cells. Sample: naive CD8+ T cells sorted from blood. The receptors derive from a man younger than 30 in good health.

V gene TRBV6-1 combines with J gene TRBJ1-6, with D unresolved. The V gene's germline CDR1 is MNHNS and CDR2 SASEGT. This CDR3 has 15 amino acids. V was cut by 6 bases and J by 4 bases, with 13 bases left in between. This CDR3 reads CASSESWQYNSPLHF. Here the CDR3 DNA reads TGTGCCAGCAGCGAGTCTTGGCAGTATAATTCACCCCTCCACTTT.

The V and J genes are TRBV5-1 and TRBJ2-1, with 14 bases that match TRBD2. J gave up 2 bases and V 4 bases, and 5 bases lay outside the gene matches. Germline CDR1 SGHRS, CDR2 YFSETQ. The length of the CDR3 is 17 residues. The CDR3 loop reads CASSPGLAGATYNEQFF. CDR3 sequence (DNA): TGCGCCAGCAGCCCGGGACTAGCGGGGGCCACCTACAATGAGCAGTTCTTC.

A note on this clone: The same CDR3 can be traced to other DNA sequences in this sample. The chain employs TRBV7-9 and TRBJ2-7; tentative D call: TRBD1 (5 bases). The germline V gene encodes CDR1 SEHNR and CDR2 FQNEAQ (reference sequence). This CDR3 region has 12 residues. The germline V and J ends were trimmed by 5 bases and 3 bases, with 8 bases remaining between them. CDR3 DNA sequence: TGTGCCAGCAGCCACGACAGCTACGAGCAGTACTTC. Translated: CASSHDSYEQYF.

The CDR3 sequence: CASNELAGGQETQYF. CDR3 nucleotide sequence: TGTGCCAGCAACGAACTAGCGGGAGGGCAAGAGACCCAGTACTTC. The genes are TRBV9 and TRBJ2-5; 13 positions agree with TRBD2. CDR3 length: 15 amino acids. Unmatched junction bases numbered 4, after V lost 6 bases and J lost 2 bases. The germline V gene has CDR1 SGDLS and CDR2 YYNGEE.

The rearrangement joins TRBV30 to TRBJ1-5; a possible D gene is TRBD1 (5 bases). The V gene's germline CDR1 is GTSNPN and CDR2 SVGIG (reference sequence). The CDR3 spans 13 residues. The V end was cut by 1 base, the J end by 4 bases, with 8 bases between. The CDR3 bases are TGTGCCTGGAGTGAACAGGTGAATCAGCCCCAGCATTTT. Translated, it gives CAWSEQVNQPQHF.

The chain links TRBV19 to TRBJ2-1; 14 bases are shared with TRBD2. The CDR3 runs to 18 residues. Per germline, CDR1 LNHDA and CDR2 SQIVND (reference sequence). With V trimmed by 7 bases and J by 0 bases, 8 bases remained unmatched. CDR3 region: CASTPGLAGGGSYNEQFF. CDR3 DNA sequence: TGTGCCAGTACCCCCGGACTAGCGGGAGGAGGCTCCTACAATGAGCAGTTCTTC.

The gene calls are TRBV2 and TRBJ2-1; the match to TRBD1 covers 10 bases. V was pared by 0 bases and J by 7 bases, with 6 bases of the junction left unmatched. Germline-derived CDR1 and CDR2 are SNHLY and FYNNEI. CDR3 size: 16 residues. The CDR3 loop reads CASSEAMTGGGNEQFF. As DNA, the CDR3 is TGTGCCAGCAGTGAAGCGATGACAGGGGGCGGAAATGAGCAGTTCTTC. Combining the CDR3 with reference TRBV2 and TRBJ2-1 gives the whole variable domain EPEVTQTPSHQVTQMGQEVILRCVPISNHLYFYWYRQILGQKVEFLVSFYNNEISEKSEIFDDQFSVERPDGSNFTLKIRSTKLEDSAMYFCASSEAMTGGGNEQFFGPGTRLTVL.

The rearrangement joins TRBV2 to TRBJ2-7; D call uncertain. The CDR3 totals 14 residues. Germline lookup yields CDR1 SNHLY and CDR2 FYNNEI. Trimming removed 5 bases from V and 4 bases from J, with 15 bases in between. DNA for the CDR3: TGTGCCAGCAGTAACGCTAGTCCTGGTTACGAGCAGTACTTC. Residues: CASSNASPGYEQYF. Drawing the rest from reference TRBV2 and TRBJ2-7, the complete variable domain is EPEVTQTPSHQVTQMGQEVILRCVPISNHLYFYWYRQILGQKVEFLVSFYNNEISEKSEIFDDQFSVERPDGSNFTLKIRSTKLEDSAMYFCASSNASPGYEQYFGPGTRLTVT.

This chain links TRBV5-6 with TRBJ1-1; 8 nucleotides align to TRBD1. The ends lost 6 bases at V and 6 bases at J; junction bases unmatched: 10. There are 14 residues in the CDR3. Germline CDR1 is SGHDT and CDR2 is YYEEEE. CDR3 bases: TGTGCCAGCACCGCTACAGGGGGGTCCCCTGAAGCTTTCTTT. Amino acid sequence: CASTATGGSPEAFF.